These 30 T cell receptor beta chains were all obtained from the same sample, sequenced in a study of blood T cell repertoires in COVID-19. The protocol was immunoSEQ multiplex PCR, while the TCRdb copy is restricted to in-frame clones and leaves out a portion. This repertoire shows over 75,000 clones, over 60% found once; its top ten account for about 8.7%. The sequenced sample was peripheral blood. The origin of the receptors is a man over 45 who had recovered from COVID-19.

The CDR3 region has the DNA TGTGCCAGCAGCATCGGACAGATCAACACCGGGGAGCTGTTTTTT. Its translation is CASSIGQINTGELFF. The chain couples TRBV7-6 to TRBJ2-2; possibly TRBD1 for D (6 bases). Germline V gives CDR1 SGHVS, CDR2 FNYEAQ. The CDR3 consists of 15 residues. Trimming removed 5 bases at V and 2 bases at J, with 12 bases between.

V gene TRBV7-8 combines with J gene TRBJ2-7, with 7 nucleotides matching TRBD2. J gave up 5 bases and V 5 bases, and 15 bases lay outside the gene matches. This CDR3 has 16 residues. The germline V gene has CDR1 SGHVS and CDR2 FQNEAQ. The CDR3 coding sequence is TGTGCCAGCAGCCCCGGGTCGGCGGGAGCACCCCACGAGCAGTACTTC. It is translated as CASSPGSAGAPHEQYF.

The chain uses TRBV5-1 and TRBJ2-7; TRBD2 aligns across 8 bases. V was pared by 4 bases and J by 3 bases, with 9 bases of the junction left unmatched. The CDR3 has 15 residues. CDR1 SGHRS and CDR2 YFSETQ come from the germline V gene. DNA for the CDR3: TGCGCCAGCAGCGGGAGCGGGAGTGAGCTCTACGAGCAGTACTTC. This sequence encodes CASSGSGSELYEQYF.

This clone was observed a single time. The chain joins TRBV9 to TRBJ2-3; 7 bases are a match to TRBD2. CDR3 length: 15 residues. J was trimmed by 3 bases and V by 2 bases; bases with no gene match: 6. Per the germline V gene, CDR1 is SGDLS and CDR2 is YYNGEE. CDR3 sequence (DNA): TGTGCCAGCAGCGTTAGCGGGCATATAACAGATACGCAGTATTTT. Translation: CASSVSGHITDTQYF.

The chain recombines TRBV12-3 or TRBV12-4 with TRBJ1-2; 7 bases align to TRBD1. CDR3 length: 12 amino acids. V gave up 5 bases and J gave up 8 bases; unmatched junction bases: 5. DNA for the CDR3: TGTGCCAGCAGTGAGGGGGCGCGGGGCTACACCTTC. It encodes CASSEGARGYTF.

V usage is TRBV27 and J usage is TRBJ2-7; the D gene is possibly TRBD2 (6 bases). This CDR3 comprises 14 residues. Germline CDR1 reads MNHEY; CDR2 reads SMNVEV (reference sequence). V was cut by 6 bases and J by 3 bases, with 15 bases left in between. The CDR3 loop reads CASRGGHGSYEQYF. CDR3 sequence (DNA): TGTGCCAGCAGGGGGGGTCACGGAAGCTACGAGCAGTACTTC.

CDR3 residues: CANLGEYTEAFF. The CDR3 nucleotides read TGTGCCAACTTAGGGGAATACACTGAAGCTTTCTTT. This sequence joins TRBV30 and TRBJ1-1, with D perhaps matching TRBD1 (5 bases). Trimming left V 8 bases short and J 3 bases short, with 13 bases between. CDR3 length: 12 residues. CDR1 GTSNPN and CDR2 SVGIG come from the germline V gene (reference sequence).

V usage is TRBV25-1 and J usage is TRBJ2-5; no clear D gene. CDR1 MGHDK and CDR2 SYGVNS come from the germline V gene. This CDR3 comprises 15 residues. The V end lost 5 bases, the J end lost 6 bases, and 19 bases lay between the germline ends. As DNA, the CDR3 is TGTGCCAGCAGTTCTTTAAAAGCCAAGGAGCAGACCCAGTACTTC. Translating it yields CASSSLKAKEQTQYF.

CDR3 sequence (DNA): TGTGCCAGCAGTTTAAATGGGCCCTACGAGCAGTACTTC. This sequence encodes CASSLNGPYEQYF. The chain combines TRBV28 with TRBJ2-7, with D unclear. This CDR3 has 13 amino acids. Germline V gene data show CDR1 as MDHEN and CDR2 as SYDVKM. The V end was cut by 2 bases, the J end by 2 bases, with 7 bases between.

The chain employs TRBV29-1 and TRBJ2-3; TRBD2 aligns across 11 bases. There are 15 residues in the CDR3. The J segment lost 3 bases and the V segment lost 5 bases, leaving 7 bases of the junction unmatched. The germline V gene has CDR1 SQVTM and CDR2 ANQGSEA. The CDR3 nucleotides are TGCAGCGTTCCGGATAGCGGGGGGGTAACAGATACGCAGTATTTT. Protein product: CSVPDSGGVTDTQYF.

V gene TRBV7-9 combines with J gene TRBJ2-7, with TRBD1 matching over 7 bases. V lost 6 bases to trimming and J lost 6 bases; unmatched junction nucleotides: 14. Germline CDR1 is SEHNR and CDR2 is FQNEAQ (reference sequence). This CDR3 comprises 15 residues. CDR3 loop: CASRSGQLSFGEQYF. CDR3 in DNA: TGTGCCAGCAGGTCGGGACAGTTGTCATTCGGCGAGCAGTACTTC.

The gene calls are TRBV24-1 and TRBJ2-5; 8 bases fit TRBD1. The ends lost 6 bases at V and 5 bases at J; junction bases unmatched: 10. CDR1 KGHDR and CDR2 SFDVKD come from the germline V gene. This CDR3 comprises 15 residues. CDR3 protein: CATSPAGGADETQYF. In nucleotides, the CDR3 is TGTGCCACCAGTCCTGCAGGGGGCGCGGATGAGACCCAGTACTTC.

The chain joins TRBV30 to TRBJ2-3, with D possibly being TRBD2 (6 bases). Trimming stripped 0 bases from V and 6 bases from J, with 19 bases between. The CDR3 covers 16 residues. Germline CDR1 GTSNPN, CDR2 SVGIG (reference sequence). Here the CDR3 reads CAWSVPGGVGLDTQYF. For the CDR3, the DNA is TGTGCCTGGAGTGTACCGGGCGGGGTGGGCCTCGATACGCAGTATTTT. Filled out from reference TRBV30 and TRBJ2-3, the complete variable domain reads SQTIHQWPATLVQPVGSPLSLECTVEGTSNPNLYWYRQAAGRGLQLLFYSVGIGQISSEVPQNLSASRPQDRQFILSSKKLLLSDSGFYLCAWSVPGGVGLDTQYFGPGTRLTVL.

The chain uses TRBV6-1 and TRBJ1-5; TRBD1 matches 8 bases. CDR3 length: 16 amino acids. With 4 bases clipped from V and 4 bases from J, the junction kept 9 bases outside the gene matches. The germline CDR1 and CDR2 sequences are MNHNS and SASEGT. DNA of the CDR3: TGTGCCAGCAGTGCTAAGGCACAGGGGGGGAATCAGCCCCAGCATTTT. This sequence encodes CASSAKAQGGNQPQHF.

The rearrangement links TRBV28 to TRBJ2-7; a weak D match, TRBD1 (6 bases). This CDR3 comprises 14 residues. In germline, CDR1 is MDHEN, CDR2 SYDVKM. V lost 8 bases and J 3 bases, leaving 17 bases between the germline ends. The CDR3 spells CASGRGQRDYEQYF. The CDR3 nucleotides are TGTGCCAGCGGAAGGGGACAAAGGGACTACGAGCAGTACTTC.

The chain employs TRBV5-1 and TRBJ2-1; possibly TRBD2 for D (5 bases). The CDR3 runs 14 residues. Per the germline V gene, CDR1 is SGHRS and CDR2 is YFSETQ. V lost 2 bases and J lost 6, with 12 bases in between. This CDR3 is CASSFGEVSNEQFF. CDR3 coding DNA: TGCGCCAGCAGCTTCGGGGAAGTGAGCAATGAGCAGTTCTTC.

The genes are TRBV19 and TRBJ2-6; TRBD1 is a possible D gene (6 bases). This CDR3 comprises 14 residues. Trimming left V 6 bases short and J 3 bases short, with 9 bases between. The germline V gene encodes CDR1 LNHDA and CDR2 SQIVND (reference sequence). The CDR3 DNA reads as TGTGCCAGTAGATTACAGGGTGGGGCCAACGTCCTGACTTTC. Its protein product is CASRLQGGANVLTF.

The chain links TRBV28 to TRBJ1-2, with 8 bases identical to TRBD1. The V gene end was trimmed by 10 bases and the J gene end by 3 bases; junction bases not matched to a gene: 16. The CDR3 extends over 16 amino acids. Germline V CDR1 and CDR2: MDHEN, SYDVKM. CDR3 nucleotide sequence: TGTGCCACCACGAAGGGGGGGCAGGGGGCTTACTATGGCTACACCTTC. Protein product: CATTKGGQGAYYGYTF.

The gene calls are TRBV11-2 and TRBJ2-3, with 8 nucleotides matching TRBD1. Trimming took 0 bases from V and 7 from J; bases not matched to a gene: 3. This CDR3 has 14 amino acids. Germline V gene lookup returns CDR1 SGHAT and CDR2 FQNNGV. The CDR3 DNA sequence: TGTGCCAGCAGCTTAGATCGGACAGGGAATACGCAGTATTTT. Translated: CASSLDRTGNTQYF.

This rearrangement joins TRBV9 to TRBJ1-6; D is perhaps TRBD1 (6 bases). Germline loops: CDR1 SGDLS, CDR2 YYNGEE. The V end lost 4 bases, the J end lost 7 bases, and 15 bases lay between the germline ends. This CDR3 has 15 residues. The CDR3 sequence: CASSPRGGANSPLHF. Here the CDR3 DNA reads TGTGCCAGCAGCCCCCGAGGGGGGGCGAATTCACCCCTCCACTTT.

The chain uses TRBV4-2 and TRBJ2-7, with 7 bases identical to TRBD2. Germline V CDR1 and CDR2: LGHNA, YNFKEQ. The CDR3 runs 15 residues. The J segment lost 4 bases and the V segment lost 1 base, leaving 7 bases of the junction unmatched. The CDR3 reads CASSQAAGVSYEQYF. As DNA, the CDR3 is TGTGCCAGCAGCCAAGCGGCGGGAGTCTCTTACGAGCAGTACTTC.

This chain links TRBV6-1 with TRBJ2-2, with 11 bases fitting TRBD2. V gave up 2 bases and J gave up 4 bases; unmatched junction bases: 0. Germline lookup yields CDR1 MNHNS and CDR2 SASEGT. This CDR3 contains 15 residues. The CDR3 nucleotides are TGTGCCAGCAGTGAACTAGCGGGGGGCACCGGGGAGCTGTTTTTT. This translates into CASSELAGGTGELFF.

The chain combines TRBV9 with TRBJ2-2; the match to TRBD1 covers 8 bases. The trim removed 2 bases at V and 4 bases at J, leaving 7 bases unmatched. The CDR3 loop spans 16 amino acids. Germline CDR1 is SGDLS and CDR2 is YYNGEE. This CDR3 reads CASSVLDRVPTGELFF. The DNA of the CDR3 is TGTGCCAGCAGCGTTTTGGACAGGGTTCCCACCGGGGAGCTGTTTTTT.

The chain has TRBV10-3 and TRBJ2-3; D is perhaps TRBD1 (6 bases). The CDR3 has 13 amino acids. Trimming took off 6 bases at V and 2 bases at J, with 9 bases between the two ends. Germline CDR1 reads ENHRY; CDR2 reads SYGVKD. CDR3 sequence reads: CAISGDNTDTQYF. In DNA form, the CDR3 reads TGTGCCATCAGCGGGGACAACACAGATACGCAGTATTTT.

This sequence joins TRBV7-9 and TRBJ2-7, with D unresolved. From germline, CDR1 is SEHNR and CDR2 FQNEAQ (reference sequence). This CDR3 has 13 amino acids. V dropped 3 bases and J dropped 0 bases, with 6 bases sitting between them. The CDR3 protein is CASSLSISYEQYF. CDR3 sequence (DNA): TGTGCCAGCAGCTTGTCAATCTCCTACGAGCAGTACTTC.

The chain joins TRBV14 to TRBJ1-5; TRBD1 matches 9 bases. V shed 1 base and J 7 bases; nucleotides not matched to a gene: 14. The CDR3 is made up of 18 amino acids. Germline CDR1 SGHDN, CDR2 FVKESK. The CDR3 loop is CASSQGPGQGGRPQPQHF. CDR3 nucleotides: TGTGCCAGCAGCCAAGGTCCGGGACAGGGAGGCCGGCCGCAGCCCCAGCATTTT.

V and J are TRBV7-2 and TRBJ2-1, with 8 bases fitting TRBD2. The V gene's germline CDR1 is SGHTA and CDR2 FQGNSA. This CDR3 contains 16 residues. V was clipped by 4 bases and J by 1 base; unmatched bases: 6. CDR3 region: CASSSGAGGSYNEQFF. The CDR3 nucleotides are TGTGCCAGCAGCTCTGGCGCGGGGGGATCCTACAATGAGCAGTTCTTC.

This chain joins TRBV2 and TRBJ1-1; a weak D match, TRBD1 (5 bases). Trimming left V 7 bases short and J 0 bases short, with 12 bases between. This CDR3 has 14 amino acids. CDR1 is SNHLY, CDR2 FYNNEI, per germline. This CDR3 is CASKEGNLNTEAFF. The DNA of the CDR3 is TGTGCCAGCAAGGAGGGGAACCTGAACACTGAAGCTTTCTTT.

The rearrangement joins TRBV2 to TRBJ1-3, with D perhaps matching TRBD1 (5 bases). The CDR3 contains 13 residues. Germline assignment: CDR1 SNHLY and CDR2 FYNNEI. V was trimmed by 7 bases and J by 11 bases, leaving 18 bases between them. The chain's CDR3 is CASMLDQGFPIYF. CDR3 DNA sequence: TGTGCCAGCATGTTGGACCAGGGATTCCCCATATATTTT.

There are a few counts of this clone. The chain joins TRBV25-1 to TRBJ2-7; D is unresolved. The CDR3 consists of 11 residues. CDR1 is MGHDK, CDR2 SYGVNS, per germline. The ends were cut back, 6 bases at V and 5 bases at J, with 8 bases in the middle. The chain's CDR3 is CASRIGDEQYF. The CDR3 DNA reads TGTGCCAGCAGGATCGGAGACGAGCAGTACTTC.